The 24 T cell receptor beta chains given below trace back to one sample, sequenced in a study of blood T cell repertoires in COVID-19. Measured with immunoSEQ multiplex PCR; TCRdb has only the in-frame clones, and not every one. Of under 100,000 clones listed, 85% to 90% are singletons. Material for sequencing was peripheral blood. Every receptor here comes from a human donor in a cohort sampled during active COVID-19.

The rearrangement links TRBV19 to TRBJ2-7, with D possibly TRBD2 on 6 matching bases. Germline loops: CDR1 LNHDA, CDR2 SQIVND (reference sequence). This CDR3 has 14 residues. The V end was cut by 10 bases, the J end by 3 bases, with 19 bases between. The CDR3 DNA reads TGTGCCATTACACCGGGACTGAGGATCTACGAGCAGTACTTC. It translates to CAITPGLRIYEQYF.

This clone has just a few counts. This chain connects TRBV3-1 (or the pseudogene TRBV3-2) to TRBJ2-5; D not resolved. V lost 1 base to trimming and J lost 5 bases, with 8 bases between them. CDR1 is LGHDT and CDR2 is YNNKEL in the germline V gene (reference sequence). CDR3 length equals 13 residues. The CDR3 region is CASSQARLETQYF. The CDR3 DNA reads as TGTGCCAGCAGCCAAGCGAGGTTGGAGACCCAGTACTTC.

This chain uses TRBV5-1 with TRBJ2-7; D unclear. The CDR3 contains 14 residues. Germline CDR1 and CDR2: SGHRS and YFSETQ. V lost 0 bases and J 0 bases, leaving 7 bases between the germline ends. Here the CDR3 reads CASSLEAPSYEQYF. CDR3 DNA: TGCGCCAGCAGCTTGGAAGCACCCTCCTACGAGCAGTACTTC.

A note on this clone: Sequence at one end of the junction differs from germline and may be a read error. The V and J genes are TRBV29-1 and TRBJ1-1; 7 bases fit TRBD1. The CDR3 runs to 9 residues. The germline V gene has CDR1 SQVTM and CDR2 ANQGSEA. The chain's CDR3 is CSVGQGDQF. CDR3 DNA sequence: TGCAGCGTTGGACAGGGCGACCAATTT.

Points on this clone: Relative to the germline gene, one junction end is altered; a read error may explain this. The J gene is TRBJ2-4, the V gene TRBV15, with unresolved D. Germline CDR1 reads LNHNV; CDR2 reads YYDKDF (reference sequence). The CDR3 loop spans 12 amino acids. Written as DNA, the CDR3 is TGTGCCACCAGCAGAGATGTTGGCCCTCTGGACTTC. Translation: CATSRDVGPLDF.

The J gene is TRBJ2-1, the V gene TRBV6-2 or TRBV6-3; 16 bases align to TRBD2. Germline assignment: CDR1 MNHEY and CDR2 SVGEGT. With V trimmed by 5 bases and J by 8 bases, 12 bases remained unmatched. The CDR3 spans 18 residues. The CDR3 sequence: CASSKGLAGGVQRYEQFF. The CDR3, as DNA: TGTGCCAGCAGTAAGGGACTAGCGGGAGGGGTGCAGAGGTATGAGCAGTTCTTC.

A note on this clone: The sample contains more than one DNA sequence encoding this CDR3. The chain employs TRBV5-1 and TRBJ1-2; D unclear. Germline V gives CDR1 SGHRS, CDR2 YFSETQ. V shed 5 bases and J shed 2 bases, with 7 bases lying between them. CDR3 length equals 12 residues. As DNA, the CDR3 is TGCGCCAGCAGTTCGAGGAACTATGGCTACACCTTC. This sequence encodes CASSSRNYGYTF.

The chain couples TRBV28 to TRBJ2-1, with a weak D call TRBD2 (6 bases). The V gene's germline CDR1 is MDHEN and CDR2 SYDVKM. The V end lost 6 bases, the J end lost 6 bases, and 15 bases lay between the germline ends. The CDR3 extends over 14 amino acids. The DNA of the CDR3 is TGTGCCAGCAGCCCGGGACTGCGGGGCAATGAGCAGTTCTTC. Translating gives CASSPGLRGNEQFF.

Here the CDR3 reads CASSSQIWTEAFF. The CDR3 region has the DNA TGTGCCAGCAGCTCCCAGATTTGGACTGAAGCTTTCTTT. The rearrangement uses TRBV7-2 and TRBJ1-1; D gene uncertain. The germline V gene encodes CDR1 SGHTA and CDR2 FQGNSA. CDR3 length: 13 amino acids. Trimming took off 4 bases at V and 5 bases at J, with 11 bases between the two ends.

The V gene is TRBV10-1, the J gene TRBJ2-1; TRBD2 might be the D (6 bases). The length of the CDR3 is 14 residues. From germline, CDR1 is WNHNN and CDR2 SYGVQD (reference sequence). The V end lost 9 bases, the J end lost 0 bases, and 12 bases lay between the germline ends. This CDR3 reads CASSGGSSYNEQFF. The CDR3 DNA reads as TGCGCCAGTAGCGGTGGGAGCTCCTACAATGAGCAGTTCTTC.

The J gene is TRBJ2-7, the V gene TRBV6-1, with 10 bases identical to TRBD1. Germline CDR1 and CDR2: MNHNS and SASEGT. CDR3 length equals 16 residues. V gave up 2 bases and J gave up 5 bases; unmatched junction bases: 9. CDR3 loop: CASSERTGGAGNEQYF. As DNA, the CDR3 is TGTGCCAGCAGTGAAAGGACAGGGGGAGCCGGGAACGAGCAGTACTTC.

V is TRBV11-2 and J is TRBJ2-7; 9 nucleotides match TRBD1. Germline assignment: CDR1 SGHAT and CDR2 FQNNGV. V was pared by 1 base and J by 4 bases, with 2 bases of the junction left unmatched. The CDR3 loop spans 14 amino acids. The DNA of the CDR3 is TGTGCCAGCAGCTTAGCCGGGACAGGGTACGAGCAGTACTTC. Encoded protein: CASSLAGTGYEQYF.

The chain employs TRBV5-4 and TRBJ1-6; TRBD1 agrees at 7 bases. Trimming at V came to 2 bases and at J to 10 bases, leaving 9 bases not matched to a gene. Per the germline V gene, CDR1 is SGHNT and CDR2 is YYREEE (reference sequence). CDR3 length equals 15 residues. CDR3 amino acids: CASSFGGGDGSPLHF. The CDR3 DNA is TGTGCCAGCAGCTTCGGAGGGGGCGATGGGTCACCCCTCCACTTT.

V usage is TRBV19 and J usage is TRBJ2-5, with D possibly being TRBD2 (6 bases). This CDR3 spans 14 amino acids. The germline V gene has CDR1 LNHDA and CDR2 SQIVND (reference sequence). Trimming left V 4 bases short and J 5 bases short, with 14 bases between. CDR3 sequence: CASSKTGGRETQYF. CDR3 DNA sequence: TGTGCCAGTAGTAAGACCGGGGGTCGGGAGACCCAGTACTTC.

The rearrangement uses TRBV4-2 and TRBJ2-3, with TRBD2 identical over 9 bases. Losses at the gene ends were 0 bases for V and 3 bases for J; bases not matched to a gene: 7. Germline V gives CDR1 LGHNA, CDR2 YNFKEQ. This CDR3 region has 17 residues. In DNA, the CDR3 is TGTGCCAGCAGCCAAGATTGGGGTAGCGGGAGAACAGATACGCAGTATTTT. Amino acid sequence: CASSQDWGSGRTDTQYF.

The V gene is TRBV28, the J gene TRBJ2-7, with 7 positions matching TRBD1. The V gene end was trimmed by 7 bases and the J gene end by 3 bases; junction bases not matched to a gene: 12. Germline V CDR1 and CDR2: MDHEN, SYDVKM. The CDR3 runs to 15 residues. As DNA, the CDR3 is TGTGCCAGCACCTACTACGACAGGGACGTCTACGAGCAGTACTTC. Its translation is CASTYYDRDVYEQYF.

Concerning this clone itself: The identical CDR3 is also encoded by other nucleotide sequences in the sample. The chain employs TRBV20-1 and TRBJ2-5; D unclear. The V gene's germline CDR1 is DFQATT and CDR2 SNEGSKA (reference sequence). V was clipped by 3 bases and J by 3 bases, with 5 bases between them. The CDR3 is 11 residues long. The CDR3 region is CSASREETQYF. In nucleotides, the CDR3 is TGCAGTGCTAGTCGGGAAGAGACCCAGTACTTC.

CDR3 in DNA: TGTGCCAGCAGCTCAGGGGAGACCCAGTACTTC. Its protein is CASSSGETQYF. The chain combines TRBV7-9 with TRBJ2-5; weak D call: TRBD1 (5 bases). Trimming cost V 4 bases and J 5 bases, with 5 bases left between them. Germline V gene lookup returns CDR1 SEHNR and CDR2 FQNEAQ (reference sequence). The CDR3 consists of 11 residues.

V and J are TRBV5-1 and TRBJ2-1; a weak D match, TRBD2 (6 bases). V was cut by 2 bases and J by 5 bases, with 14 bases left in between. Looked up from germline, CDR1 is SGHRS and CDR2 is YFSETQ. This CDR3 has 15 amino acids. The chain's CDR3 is CASSFGGGTHNEQFF. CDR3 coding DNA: TGCGCCAGCAGCTTTGGAGGAGGGACCCACAATGAGCAGTTCTTC.

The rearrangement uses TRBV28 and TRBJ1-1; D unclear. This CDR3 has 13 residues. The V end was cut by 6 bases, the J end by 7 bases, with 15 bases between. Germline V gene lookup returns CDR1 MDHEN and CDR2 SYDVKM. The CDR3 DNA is TGTGCCAGCAGCTCGGGAGGACGGATTGAAGCTTTCTTT. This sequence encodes CASSSGGRIEAFF. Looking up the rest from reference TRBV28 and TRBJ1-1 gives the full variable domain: DVKVTQSSRYLVKRTGEKVFLECVQDMDHENMFWYRQDPGLGLRLIYFSYDVKMKEKGDIPEGYSVSREKKERFSLILESASTNQTSMYLCASSSGGRIEAFFGQGTRLTVV.

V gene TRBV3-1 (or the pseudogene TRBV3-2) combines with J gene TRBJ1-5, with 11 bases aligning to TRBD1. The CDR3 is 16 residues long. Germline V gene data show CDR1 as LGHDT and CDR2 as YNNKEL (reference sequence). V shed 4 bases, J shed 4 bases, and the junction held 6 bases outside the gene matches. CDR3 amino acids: CASSLGTGGANQPQHF. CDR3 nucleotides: TGTGCCAGCAGCCTCGGGACAGGGGGGGCGAATCAGCCCCAGCATTTT.

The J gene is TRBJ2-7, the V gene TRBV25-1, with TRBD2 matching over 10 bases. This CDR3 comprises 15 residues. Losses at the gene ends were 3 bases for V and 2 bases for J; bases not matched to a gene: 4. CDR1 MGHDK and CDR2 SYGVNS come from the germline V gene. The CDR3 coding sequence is TGTGCCAGCAGTGACCCCGGGACTAGCGCCTACGAGCAGTACTTC. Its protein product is CASSDPGTSAYEQYF.

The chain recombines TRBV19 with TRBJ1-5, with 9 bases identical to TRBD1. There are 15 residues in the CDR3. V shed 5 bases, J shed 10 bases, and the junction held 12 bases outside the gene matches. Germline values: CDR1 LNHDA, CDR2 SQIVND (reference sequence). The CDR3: CASSFRGQGPGPQHF. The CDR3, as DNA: TGTGCCAGTAGTTTCAGGGGACAGGGCCCGGGTCCCCAGCATTTT.

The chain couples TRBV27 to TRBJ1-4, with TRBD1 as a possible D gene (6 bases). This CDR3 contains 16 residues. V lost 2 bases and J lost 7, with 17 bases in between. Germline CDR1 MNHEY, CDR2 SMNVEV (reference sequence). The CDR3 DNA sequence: TGTGCCAGCAGTTTAGGGGGCACATACGCCTCTGAAAAACTGTTTTTT. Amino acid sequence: CASSLGGTYASEKLFF.